The 23 T cell receptor beta chains below come from one sample, sequenced in a study of OX40 agonist ivuxolimab in advanced cancers. Some clones are missing from TCRdb's copy, which holds only in-frame ones; the method was immunoSEQ multiplex PCR. The table shows about 64,000 clones, with around 90% occurring only once. The specimen was CD4+ or CD8+ T cells sorted from blood, collected in a trial of the OX40 agonist ivuxolimab. All receptors derive from an adult with an advanced solid tumor such as melanoma, head and neck, liver or kidney cancer.

The rearrangement links TRBV19 to TRBJ2-1, with TRBD2 identical over 8 bases. With 5 bases clipped from V and 4 bases from J, the junction kept 7 bases outside the gene matches. Germline loops: CDR1 LNHDA, CDR2 SQIVND (reference sequence). The CDR3 is 15 residues long. The CDR3 DNA reads TGTGCCAGTAGTGTACTAGCGGATTTATACAATGAGCAGTTCTTC. It encodes CASSVLADLYNEQFF.

The chain combines TRBV7-9 with TRBJ1-2; D may be TRBD1 (5 bases). The germline gives CDR1 SEHNR, CDR2 FQNEAQ (reference sequence). CDR3 size: 11 residues. Trimming left V 5 bases short and J 7 bases short, with 8 bases between. As DNA, the CDR3 is TGTGCCAGCAGCCGGCAGGGTGGCTACACCTTC. Translating it yields CASSRQGGYTF.

This chain connects TRBV5-1 to TRBJ2-2, with D unresolved. The CDR3 is 14 residues long. With 5 bases removed from V and 0 bases from J, the gap between germline ends came to 8 bases. In germline, CDR1 is SGHRS, CDR2 YFSETQ. Written as DNA, the CDR3 is TGCGCCAGCAGGAGGCCCACGAACACCGGGGAGCTGTTTTTT. It translates to CASRRPTNTGELFF.

This clone was seen more than once but under ten times. The chain carries TRBV2 and TRBJ1-5; 8 bases align to TRBD1. Germline CDR1 is SNHLY and CDR2 is FYNNEI. Trimming cost V 10 bases and J 7 bases; bases outside gene matches: 9. The CDR3 totals 13 residues. As DNA, the CDR3 is TGTGCCACCGGACAGGGAGAAGGCCAGCCCCAGCATTTT. The encoded protein is CATGQGEGQPQHF.

V and J are TRBV19 and TRBJ1-5; TRBD1 might be the D (5 bases). The CDR3 sequence is 15 residues long. Trimming left V 4 bases short and J 2 bases short, with 12 bases between. Germline V gives CDR1 LNHDA, CDR2 SQIVND (reference sequence). The CDR3 here is CASSKTGEGNQPQHF. CDR3 DNA sequence: TGTGCCAGTAGTAAAACGGGGGAAGGCAATCAGCCCCAGCATTTT.

A word on this clone: One end of the junction fails to match germline, which may point to a read error. J is TRBJ2-1 and V is TRBV5-1; D unresolved. The CDR3 has 16 amino acids. Germline V gives CDR1 SGHRS, CDR2 YFSETQ. The chain's CDR3 is CASNLAGAGLGNEQFF. CDR3 bases: TGCGCCAGCAACTTGGCCGGCGCAGGCCTGGGTAATGAGCAGTTCTTC.

This rearrangement joins TRBV5-4 to TRBJ2-7; no clear D. Germline lookup yields CDR1 SGHNT and CDR2 YYREEE (reference sequence). The CDR3 covers 12 residues. Trimming removed 0 bases from V and 1 base from J, with 2 bases in between. CDR3: CASSLESYEQYF. CDR3 DNA: TGTGCCAGCAGCTTGGAATCCTACGAGCAGTACTTC.

J is TRBJ1-1 and V is TRBV29-1, with D maybe TRBD1 (6 bases). The CDR3 length is 13 residues. Germline V gene data show CDR1 as SQVTM and CDR2 as ANQGSEA. V dropped 7 bases and J dropped 4 bases, with 16 bases sitting between them. The CDR3 protein is CSAKTGHSTEAFF. The CDR3 nucleotides read TGCAGCGCGAAAACAGGGCATAGCACTGAAGCTTTCTTT. Complete variable domain (other parts from reference TRBV29-1 and TRBJ1-1): SAVISQKPSRDICQRGTSLTIQCQVDSQVTMMFWYRQQPGQSLTLIATANQGSEATYESGFVIDKFPISRPNLTFSTLTVSNMSPEDSSIYLCSAKTGHSTEAFFGQGTRLTVV.

The gene calls are TRBV9 and TRBJ2-7; no reliable D call. Germline CDR1 SGDLS, CDR2 YYNGEE. This CDR3 is built from 13 residues. V gave up 4 bases and J gave up 0 bases, with 8 bases separating them. Written as DNA, the CDR3 is TGTGCCAGCAGCCCCCGTGCCTCCTACGAGCAGTACTTC. As protein: CASSPRASYEQYF. Using reference TRBV9 and TRBJ2-7 for the parts outside the CDR3, the full variable domain is DSGVTQTPKHLITATGQRVTLRCSPRSGDLSVYWYQQSLDQGLQFLIQYYNGEERAKGNILERFSAQQFPDLHSELNLSSLELGDSALYFCASSPRASYEQYFGPGTRLTVT.

The rearrangement joins TRBV2 to TRBJ2-5; 7 bases map to TRBD2. The CDR3 is 15 amino acids. The V gene end was trimmed by 11 bases and the J gene end by 2 bases; junction bases not matched to a gene: 14. Germline V gene lookup returns CDR1 SNHLY and CDR2 FYNNEI. The DNA of the CDR3 is TGTGCCGCCAGCCCAGGGCCTAGCGGACAAGAGACCCAGTACTTC. Amino acid sequence: CAASPGPSGQETQYF.

The chain combines TRBV28 with TRBJ2-7; 7 nucleotides match TRBD1. The CDR3 covers 14 residues. Trimming took 3 bases from V and 3 from J; bases not matched to a gene: 5. Germline loops: CDR1 MDHEN, CDR2 SYDVKM. For the CDR3, the DNA is TGTGCCAGCAGTTTTACGACAGGGATCTACGAGCAGTACTTC. Amino acid sequence: CASSFTTGIYEQYF.

The chain employs TRBV27 and TRBJ1-1; D might be TRBD1 (6 bases). The CDR3 sequence is 14 residues long. Germline V gene data show CDR1 as MNHEY and CDR2 as SMNVEV (reference sequence). Trimming took off 5 bases at V and 1 base at J, with 11 bases between the two ends. CDR3 nucleotides: TGTGCCAGCAGTGCCAGGGGACAGAACACTGAAGCTTTCTTT. Its protein product is CASSARGQNTEAFF.

This clone was counted between two and nine times. The rearrangement joins TRBV2 to TRBJ2-5; the D gene is possibly TRBD1 (5 bases). CDR3 size: 14 residues. V was shortened by 6 bases and J by 5 bases, with 16 bases between the two germline ends. Germline CDR1 SNHLY, CDR2 FYNNEI. CDR3 amino acids: CASSLGQGGETQYF. The DNA for the CDR3 is TGTGCCAGCAGCCTTGGGCAGGGCGGCGAGACCCAGTACTTC.

The V call is TRBV15, the J call TRBJ2-3; the match to TRBD1 covers 8 bases. The CDR3 has 14 residues. Germline V gene data show CDR1 as LNHNV and CDR2 as YYDKDF (reference sequence). Trimming cost V 4 bases and J 5 bases; bases outside gene matches: 5. CDR3 sequence (DNA): TGTGCCACCAGCAAGGGACAGGCTAAAGATACGCAGTATTTT. Translation: CATSKGQAKDTQYF.

This chain joins TRBV19 and TRBJ2-2; 10 bases agree with TRBD2. Losses at the gene ends were 6 bases for V and 1 base for J; bases not matched to a gene: 2. CDR3 size: 15 residues. CDR1 LNHDA and CDR2 SQIVND come from the germline V gene (reference sequence). The CDR3 nucleotides read TGTGCCAGTAGAAGGACTAGCGGGAACACCGGGGAGCTGTTTTTT. It translates to CASRRTSGNTGELFF.

V and J are TRBV18 and TRBJ2-1; the match to TRBD2 covers 9 bases. From germline, CDR1 is KGHSH and CDR2 LQKENI. The CDR3 extends over 14 amino acids. Unmatched junction bases numbered 3, after V lost 1 base and J lost 8 bases. The CDR3 DNA reads TGTGCCAGCTCACCACGTGGCGGGAGGGATGAGCAGTTCTTC. Its protein product is CASSPRGGRDEQFF.

The rearrangement uses TRBV18 and TRBJ1-5; 8 bases are a match to TRBD1. The V segment lost 3 bases and the J segment 11 bases; nucleotides outside the gene matches: 15. CDR1 is KGHSH, CDR2 LQKENI, per germline. The CDR3 runs to 16 residues. As DNA, the CDR3 is TGTGCCAGCTCACCTAACGGACAGGGCTTAATTCGGACCCAGCATTTT. Protein sequence: CASSPNGQGLIRTQHF. Variable domain in full (rest from reference TRBV18 and TRBJ1-5): NAGVMQNPRHLVRRRGQEARLRCSPMKGHSHVYWYRQLPEEGLKFMVYLQKENIIDESGMPKERFSAEFPKEGPSILRIQQVVRGDSAAYFCASSPNGQGLIRTQHFGDGTRLSIL.

This chain joins TRBV19 and TRBJ1-5; perhaps TRBD1 as D (5 bases). Trimming left V 5 bases short and J 5 bases short, with 13 bases between. Germline CDR1 and CDR2: LNHDA and SQIVND (reference sequence). CDR3 length: 14 amino acids. The CDR3 loop reads CASSPPTVYQPQHF. DNA for the CDR3: TGTGCCAGTAGTCCACCGACAGTTTATCAGCCCCAGCATTTT.

The J gene is TRBJ1-1, the V gene TRBV2; tentative D call: TRBD1 (5 bases). Trimming shortened V by 7 bases and J by 4 bases, and 16 bases separated the two germline ends. Germline V CDR1 and CDR2: SNHLY, FYNNEI. The CDR3 sequence is 14 residues long. The CDR3 loop reads CASKSPYQGTEAFF. The CDR3 region has the DNA TGTGCCAGCAAATCCCCCTATCAGGGCACTGAAGCTTTCTTT.

This clone was seen just once. The V and J genes are TRBV6-5 and TRBJ1-2; unclear D gene. The CDR3 spans 15 residues. Trimming cost V 0 bases and J 5 bases, with 13 bases left between them. Per the germline V gene, CDR1 is MNHEY and CDR2 is SVGAGI. CDR3 loop: CASSYSGNLGYGYTF. The CDR3 DNA follows: TGTGCCAGCAGTTACTCTGGCAACCTTGGGTATGGCTACACCTTC.

The chain links TRBV7-2 to TRBJ2-7, with 12 positions matching TRBD2. CDR3 length equals 14 residues. Germline V gene lookup returns CDR1 SGHTA and CDR2 FQGNSA. V shed 0 bases, J shed 6 bases, and the junction held 0 bases outside the gene matches. In nucleotides, the CDR3 is TGTGCCAGCAGCTTAGCGGGACTAGCGGGCGAGCAGTACTTC. This sequence encodes CASSLAGLAGEQYF.

Comment on this clone: Other DNA sequences in this sample translate to the same CDR3. V and J are TRBV19 and TRBJ2-3; D ambiguous. This CDR3 spans 14 amino acids. V lost 2 bases, J lost 1 base, and 7 bases lay in between. The germline gives CDR1 LNHDA, CDR2 SQIVND (reference sequence). CDR3 residues: CASSIYQGTDTQYF. CDR3 sequence (DNA): TGTGCCAGTAGTATATACCAGGGCACAGATACGCAGTATTTT.

The chain carries TRBV18 and TRBJ1-4, with D perhaps TRBD1 (5 bases). Trimming took off 3 bases at V and 5 bases at J, with 13 bases between the two ends. Germline V gene lookup returns CDR1 KGHSH and CDR2 LQKENI. CDR3 size: 15 residues. The CDR3 here is CASSPRDEVNEKLFF. The CDR3 DNA reads TGTGCCAGCTCACCGCGGGACGAGGTAAATGAAAAACTGTTTTTT.